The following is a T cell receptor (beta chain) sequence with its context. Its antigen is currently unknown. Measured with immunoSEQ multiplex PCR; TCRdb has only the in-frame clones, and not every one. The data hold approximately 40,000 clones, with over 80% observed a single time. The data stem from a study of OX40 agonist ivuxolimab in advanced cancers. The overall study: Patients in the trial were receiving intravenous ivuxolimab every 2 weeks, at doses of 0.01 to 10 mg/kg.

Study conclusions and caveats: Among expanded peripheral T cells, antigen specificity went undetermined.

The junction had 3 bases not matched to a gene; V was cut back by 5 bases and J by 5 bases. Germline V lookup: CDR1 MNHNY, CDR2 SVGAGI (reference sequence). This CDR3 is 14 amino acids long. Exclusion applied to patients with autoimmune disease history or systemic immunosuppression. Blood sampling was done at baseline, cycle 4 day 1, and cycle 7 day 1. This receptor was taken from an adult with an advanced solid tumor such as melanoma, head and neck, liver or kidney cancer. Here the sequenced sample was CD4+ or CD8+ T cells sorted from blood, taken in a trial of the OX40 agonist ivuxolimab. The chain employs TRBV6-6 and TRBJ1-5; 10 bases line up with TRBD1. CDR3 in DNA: TGTGCCAGCAGTCCCGGGACAGGGGATCAGCCCCAGCATTTT. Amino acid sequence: CASSPGTGDQPQHF.